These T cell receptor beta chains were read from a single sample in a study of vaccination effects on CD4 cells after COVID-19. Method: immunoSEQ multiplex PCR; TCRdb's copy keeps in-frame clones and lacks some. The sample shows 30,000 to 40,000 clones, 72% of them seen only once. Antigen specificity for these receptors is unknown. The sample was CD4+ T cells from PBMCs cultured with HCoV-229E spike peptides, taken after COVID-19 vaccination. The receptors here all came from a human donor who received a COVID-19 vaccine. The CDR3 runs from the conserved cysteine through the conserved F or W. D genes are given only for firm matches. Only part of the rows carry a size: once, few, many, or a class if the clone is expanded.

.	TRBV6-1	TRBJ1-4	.	TGTGCCAGCAGTGGGAATTACGGGGGGAATACTAATGAAAAACTGTTTTTT	CASSGNYGGNTNEKLFF
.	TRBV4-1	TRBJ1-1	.	TGCGCCAGCAGCCAAGATGCAGGGCCGGCCCCTGAAGCTTTCTTT	CASSQDAGPAPEAFF
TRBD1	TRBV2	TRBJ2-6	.	TGTGCCCGAGGGACAGGCACCTCTGGGGCCAACGTCCTGACTTTC	CARGTGTSGANVLTF
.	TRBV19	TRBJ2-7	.	TGTGCCAGTAGGGCGGCGGCCGGATCCTACGAGCAGTACTTC	CASRAAAGSYEQYF
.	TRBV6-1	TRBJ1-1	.	TGTGCCAGCAGTGAGGCGGATCCCCCCACTGAAGCTTTCTTT	CASSEADPPTEAFF
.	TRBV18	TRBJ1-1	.	TGTGCCAGCTCGGGAAGGCAGGGACACGCTGAAGCTTTCTTT	CASSGRQGHAEAFF
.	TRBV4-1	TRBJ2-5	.	TGCGCCAGCAGCCAAGATCCCCAAGAGACCCAGTACTTC	CASSQDPQETQYF
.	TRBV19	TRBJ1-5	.	TGTGCCAGTACCCCTCAAGTCGGCGGTCGGGGAGTACACAATCAGCCCCAGCATTTT	CASTPQVGGRGVHNQPQHF
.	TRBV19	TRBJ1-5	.	TGTGCCAGTAAGCCCCCCTTCCAGGGAACGCCCCAGCATTTT	CASKPPFQGTPQHF
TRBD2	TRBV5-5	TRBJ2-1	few	TGTGCCAGCAGCGTAACTAGCGGGAGGTACAATGAGCAGTTCTTC	CASSVTSGRYNEQFF
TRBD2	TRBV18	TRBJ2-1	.	TGTGCCTCCAAGGGACTAGCCTACAATGAGCAGTTCTTC	CASKGLAYNEQFF
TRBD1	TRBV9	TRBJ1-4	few	TGTGCCAGCGGGACAGGCGATAATGAAAAACTGTTTTTT	CASGTGDNEKLFF
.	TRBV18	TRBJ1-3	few	TGTGCCAGCTCACCACGGGAAGGGGGATCTGGAAACACCATATATTTT	CASSPREGGSGNTIYF
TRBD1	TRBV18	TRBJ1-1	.	TGTGCCAGCTCTCCCCAAGGGAGACAGGGGTCCCCTGAAGCTTTCTTT	CASSPQGRQGSPEAFF
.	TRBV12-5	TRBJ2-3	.	TGTGCTAGTGGTTTGGTACTCCGGGGTAACTCAGATACGCAGTATTTT	CASGLVLRGNSDTQYF
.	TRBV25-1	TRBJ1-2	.	TGTGCCAGCAGTGAATATTCGGGGAGGTATGGCTACACCTTC	CASSEYSGRYGYTF
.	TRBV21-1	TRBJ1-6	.	TGTGCCAGCAGCATTCGCCCGGGACAGGAATCACCCCTCCACTTT	CASSIRPGQESPLHF
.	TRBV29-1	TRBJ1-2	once	TGCAGCGTTGACGCTAAGGATAACTATGGCTACACCTTC	CSVDAKDNYGYTF
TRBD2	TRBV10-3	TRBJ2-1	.	TGTGCCACCGGTGCCAGTTTAGCGGGAGGGAGGTCCAATGAGCAGTTCTTC	CATGASLAGGRSNEQFF
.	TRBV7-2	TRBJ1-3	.	TGTGCCAGCAGCCGGCAGGGGACCCCCTCTGGAAACACCATATATTTT	CASSRQGTPSGNTIYF
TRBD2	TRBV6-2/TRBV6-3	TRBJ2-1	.	TGTGCCAGCAGTTACTTAGCGGGTGCTAATGAGCAGTTCTTC	CASSYLAGANEQFF
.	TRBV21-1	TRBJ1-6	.	TGTGCCAGCAGCGACGGGGACAGGGGGGGTTCACCCCTCCACTTT	CASSDGDRGGSPLHF
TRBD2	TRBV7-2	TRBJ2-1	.	TGTGCCAGCAGACACTTAAAGCGGGAGTCCTACAATGAGCAGTTCTTC	CASRHLKRESYNEQFF
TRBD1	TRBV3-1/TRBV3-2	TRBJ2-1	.	TGTGCCAGCAGCCAAGGGACAGGGGTAGGCAATGAGCAGTTCTTC	CASSQGTGVGNEQFF
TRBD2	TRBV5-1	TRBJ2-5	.	TGCGCCAGCAGCTTGGGAGCGGGAGGGCTTTCACAAGAGACCCAGTACTTC	CASSLGAGGLSQETQYF
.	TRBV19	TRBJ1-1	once	TGTGCCAGTAGTACCCCTGGAGGTTTCGGTTTGAACACTGAAGCTTTCTTT	CASSTPGGFGLNTEAFF
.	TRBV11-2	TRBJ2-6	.	TGTGCCAGCAGTTCTATAAGGAGGGGAACTGGGGCCAACGTCCTGACTTTC	CASSSIRRGTGANVLTF
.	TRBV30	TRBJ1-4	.	TGTGCCTGGAGTGTTCAGAATGAAAAACTGTTTTTT	CAWSVQNEKLFF
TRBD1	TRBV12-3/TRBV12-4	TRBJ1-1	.	TGTGCCAGCAGTCGACAGGGCCAAGCTGAAGCTTTCTTT	CASSRQGQAEAFF
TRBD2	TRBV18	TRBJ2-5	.	TGTGCCAGCTCCCGCATGACTAGCGGAAGGCAAGAGACCCAGTACTTC	CASSRMTSGRQETQYF
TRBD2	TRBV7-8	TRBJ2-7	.	TGTGCCAGCAGCCTAGGACTAGCCTACGAGCAGTACTTC	CASSLGLAYEQYF
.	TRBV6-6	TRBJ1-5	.	TGTGCCAGCACACCGGGGGGGGAGAGTCAGCCCCAGCATTTT	CASTPGGESQPQHF
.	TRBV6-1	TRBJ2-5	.	TGTGCCAGCAGTGAAGTTCGTCGGGAGACCCAGTACTTC	CASSEVRRETQYF
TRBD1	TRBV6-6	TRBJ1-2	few	TGTGCCAGCAGCTCCGGGACAGGGACGGGTGGCTACACCTTC	CASSSGTGTGGYTF
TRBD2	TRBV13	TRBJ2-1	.	TGTGCCAGCAGCACAATAGCGGGTGCATCCTACAATGAGCAGTTCTTC	CASSTIAGASYNEQFF
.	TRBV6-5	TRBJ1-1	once	TGTGCCAGCACGAGGGGGGACACTGAAGCTTTCTTT	CASTRGDTEAFF
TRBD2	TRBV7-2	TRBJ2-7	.	TGTGCCAGCAGCTCCGTAGCGGGAGTTCACGAGCAGTACTTC	CASSSVAGVHEQYF
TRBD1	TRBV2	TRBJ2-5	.	TGTGCCAGCTTCCGGGACAGGGGGCTCGGGGAGACCCAGTACTTC	CASFRDRGLGETQYF
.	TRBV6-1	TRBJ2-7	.	TGTGCCAGCAGTGAAGGGGCTGGGTGGCCCTACGAGCAGTACTTC	CASSEGAGWPYEQYF
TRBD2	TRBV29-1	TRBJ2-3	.	TGCAGCGTAGGAAGCGGGAGTAATACGCAGTATTTT	CSVGSGSNTQYF
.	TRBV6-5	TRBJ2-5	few	TGTGCCAGCGGCATCAGGGCTTTCCCCAAAGAGACCCAGTACTTC	CASGIRAFPKETQYF
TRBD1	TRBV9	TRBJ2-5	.	TGTGCCAGCAGCTCCTATTCGACAGGGGCTGTGGAGACCCAGTACTTC	CASSSYSTGAVETQYF
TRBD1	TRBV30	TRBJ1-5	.	TGTGCCTGGAGTACCCCTGGACAGGGCAATCAGCCCCAGCATTTT	CAWSTPGQGNQPQHF
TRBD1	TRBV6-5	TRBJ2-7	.	TGTGCCAGCAGTTTCCCCGTGAGGGGGCGCAACGAGCAGTACTTC	CASSFPVRGRNEQYF
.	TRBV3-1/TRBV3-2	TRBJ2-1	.	TGTGCCAGCAGCCAAGCCCAGTCAAATGAGCAGTTCTTC	CASSQAQSNEQFF